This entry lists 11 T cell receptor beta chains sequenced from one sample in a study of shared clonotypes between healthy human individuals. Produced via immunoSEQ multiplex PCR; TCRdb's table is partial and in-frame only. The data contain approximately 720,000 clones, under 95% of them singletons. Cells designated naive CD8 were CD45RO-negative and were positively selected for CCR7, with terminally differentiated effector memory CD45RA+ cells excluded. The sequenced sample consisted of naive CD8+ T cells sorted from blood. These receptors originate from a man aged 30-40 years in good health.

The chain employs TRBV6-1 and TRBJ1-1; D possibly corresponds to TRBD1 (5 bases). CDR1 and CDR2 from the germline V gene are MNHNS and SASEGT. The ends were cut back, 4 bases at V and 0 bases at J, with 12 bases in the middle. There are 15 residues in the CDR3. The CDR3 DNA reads TGTGCCAGCAGTGGGGGGTTCAGGGTGAACACTGAAGCTTTCTTT. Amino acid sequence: CASSGGFRVNTEAFF.

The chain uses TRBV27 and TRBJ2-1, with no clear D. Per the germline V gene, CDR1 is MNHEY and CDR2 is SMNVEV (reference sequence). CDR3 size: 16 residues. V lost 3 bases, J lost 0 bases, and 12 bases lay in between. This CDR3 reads CASSLLKGSSYNEQFF. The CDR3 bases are TGTGCCAGCAGTTTGTTAAAGGGAAGCTCCTACAATGAGCAGTTCTTC.

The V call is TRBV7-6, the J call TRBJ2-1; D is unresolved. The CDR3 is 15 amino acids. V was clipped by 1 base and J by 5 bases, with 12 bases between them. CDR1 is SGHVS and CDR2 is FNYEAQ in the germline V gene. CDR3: CASSLDLDRHNEQFF. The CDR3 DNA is TGTGCCAGCAGCTTAGACCTAGACCGCCACAATGAGCAGTTCTTC.

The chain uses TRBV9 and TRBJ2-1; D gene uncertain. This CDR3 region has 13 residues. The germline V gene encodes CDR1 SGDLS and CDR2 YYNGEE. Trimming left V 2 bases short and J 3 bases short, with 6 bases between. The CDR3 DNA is TGTGCCAGCAGCGTGTGGGACTACAATGAGCAGTTCTTC. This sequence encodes CASSVWDYNEQFF.

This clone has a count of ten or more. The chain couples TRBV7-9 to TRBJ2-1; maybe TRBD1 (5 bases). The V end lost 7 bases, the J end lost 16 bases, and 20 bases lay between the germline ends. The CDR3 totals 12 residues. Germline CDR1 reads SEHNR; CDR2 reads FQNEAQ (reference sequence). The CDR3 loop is CASTRGLRGHFF. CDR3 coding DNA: TGTGCCAGCACCCGTGGGTTAAGGGGTCATTTCTTC.

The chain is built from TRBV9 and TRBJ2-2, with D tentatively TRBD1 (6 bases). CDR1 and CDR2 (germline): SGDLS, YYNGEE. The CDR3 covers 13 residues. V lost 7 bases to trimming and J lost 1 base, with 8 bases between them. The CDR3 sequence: CASGQMNTGELFF. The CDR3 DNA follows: TGTGCCAGCGGACAGATGAACACCGGGGAGCTGTTTTTT.

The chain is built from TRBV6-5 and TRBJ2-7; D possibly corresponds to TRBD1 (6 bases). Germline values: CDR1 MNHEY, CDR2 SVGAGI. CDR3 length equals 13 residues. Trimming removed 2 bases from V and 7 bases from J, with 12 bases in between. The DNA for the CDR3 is TGTGCCAGCAGTTACGACAGGACCTTGGAGCAGTACTTC. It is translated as CASSYDRTLEQYF.

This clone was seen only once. The CDR3 bases are TGTGCCAGCTCCCCCCTTGGGGGGTCTGAAGCTTTCTTT. Its translation: CASSPLGGSEAFF. The chain uses TRBV18 and TRBJ1-1; a possible D gene is TRBD1 (5 bases). V shed 6 bases and J shed 6 bases, with 14 bases lying between them. The CDR3 length is 13 residues. Germline lookup yields CDR1 KGHSH and CDR2 LQKENI.

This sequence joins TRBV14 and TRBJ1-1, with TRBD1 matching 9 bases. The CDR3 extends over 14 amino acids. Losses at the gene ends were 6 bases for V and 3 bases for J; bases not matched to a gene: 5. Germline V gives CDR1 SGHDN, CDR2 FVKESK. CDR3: CASRKGQGDTEAFF. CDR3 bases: TGTGCCAGCAGGAAGGGACAGGGAGACACTGAAGCTTTCTTT.

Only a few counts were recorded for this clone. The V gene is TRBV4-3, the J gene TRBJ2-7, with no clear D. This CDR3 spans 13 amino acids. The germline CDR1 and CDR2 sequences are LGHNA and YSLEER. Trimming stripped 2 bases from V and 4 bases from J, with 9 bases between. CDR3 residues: CASSQSPRYEQYF. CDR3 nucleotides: TGCGCCAGCAGCCAATCCCCCCGGTACGAGCAGTACTTC.

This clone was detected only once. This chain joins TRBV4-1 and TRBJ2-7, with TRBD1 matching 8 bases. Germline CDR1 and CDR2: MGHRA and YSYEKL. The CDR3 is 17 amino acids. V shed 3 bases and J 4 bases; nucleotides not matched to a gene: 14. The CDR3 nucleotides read TGCGCCAGCAGCCAGGTCTCCGGGACAGGTCTGGATTACGAGCAGTACTTC. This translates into CASSQVSGTGLDYEQYF.